This T cell receptor beta chain was observed in a study of Ad26.COV2.S vaccination and SARS-CoV-2 variants. About the research overall: Doses of Ad26.COV2.S were injected into muscle once or twice, 56 days apart. Study results and limitations: Spike-specific TCR breadth was greater in vaccine than placebo recipients. There was a possibility that the TCR breadth and depth analyses underestimated total T cell responses.

Treatment noted: some 20 received Ad26.COV2.S at low or high dose, single or two shots; roughly 5 received placebo; per-sample allocation not given. The samples date from day 63 after the first vaccine or placebo injection. SARS-CoV-2 spike from the Wuhan strain was encoded by the vaccine, an Ad26 vector. The table came from immunoSEQ multiplex PCR; TCRdb's copy has only in-frame clones and leaves some out. The top ten clones hold about 1.9% of a sample with 350,000 to 450,000 clones, 70% to 90% of them seen once. A word on this clone: The antigen is unknown.

This receptor was taken from a person between 18 and 65 years old who received the Ad26.COV2.S COVID-19 vaccine or a placebo. This material consisted of peripheral blood, taken in a trial of Ad26.COV2.S vaccine versus placebo.

CDR3 sequence: CATSREVRGYEQYF. CDR3 bases: TGTGCCACCAGCAGAGAGGTCAGGGGCTACGAGCAGTACTTC. The chain uses TRBV15 and TRBJ2-7, with a weak D call TRBD1 (6 bases). The CDR3 is 14 residues long. Per the germline V gene, CDR1 is LNHNV and CDR2 is YYDKDF (reference sequence). Trimming took off 0 bases at V and 3 bases at J, with 9 bases between the two ends. Combining the CDR3 with reference TRBV15 and TRBJ2-7 gives the whole variable domain DAMVIQNPRYQVTQFGKPVTLSCSQTLNHNVMYWYQQKSSQAPKLLFHYYDKDFNNEADTPDNFQSRRPNTSFCFLDIRSPGLGDTAMYLCATSREVRGYEQYFGPGTRLTVT.